The source of this T cell receptor beta chain is a study of blood T cell repertoires in COVID-19. Study-level information: Specimens from acute and convalescent COVID-19 originated in the United States, Italy and Spain. Nucleic acid was either cDNA or gDNA, and it came from T cells, B-cell-depleted T cells, or PBMCs.

The CDR3 contains 13 residues. V lost 7 bases and J 4 bases, leaving 10 bases between the germline ends. As processed by the authors: Nucleated cell number was recorded as an estimate derived from reference gene primer amplification. Repertoires were generated with immunoSEQ multiplex PCR, while TCRdb's copy carries only in-frame clones and drops some. V and J calls plus clone size are reproduced from that table; the DNA served to infer D and trimming. The data show approximately 110,000 clones, around 91% seen once. The specimen sequenced was peripheral blood. The clonotype was recovered from a woman older than 75 with acute or convalescent COVID-19. The chain carries TRBV12-3 or TRBV12-4 and TRBJ1-4; D is possibly TRBD1 (5 bases). The CDR3 loop is CASNTGYNEKLFF. As DNA, the CDR3 is TGTGCCAGCAATACAGGATATAATGAAAAACTGTTTTTT.